The source of this T cell receptor (beta chain) is a study of identical twins. This CDR3 contains 16 residues. The V gene end was trimmed by 4 bases and the J gene end by 6 bases; junction bases not matched to a gene: 11. The V gene's germline CDR1 is MGHDK and CDR2 SYGVNS. Broader study findings: The authors noted that invariant MAIT and iNKT cells could partly confound zero-insertion analyses. In cord blood, abundant beta clonotypes had fewer insertions; memory showed no trend. For out-of-frame alpha sequences shared by twins, low generation probability was in excess.

Note on this clonotype: Its antigen remains unidentified.

Unique molecular identifiers were in the cDNA, with template-switch universal primer binding. TCRdb re-called the 5' RACE reads with MiXCR, one entry per CDR3 protein. The sample shows 1.5 million to 2 million distinct CDR3 sequences, more than 30% of them seen only once. This clonotype was obtained from a newborn girl in good health. V usage is TRBV25-1 and J usage is TRBJ2-1; the match to TRBD2 covers 8 bases. Sequenced: cord blood. The CDR3 nucleotides are TGTGCCAGCAGTGGACACGGACTAGCCGGGGGCAATGAGCAGTTCTTC. Protein: CASSGHGLAGGNEQFF.